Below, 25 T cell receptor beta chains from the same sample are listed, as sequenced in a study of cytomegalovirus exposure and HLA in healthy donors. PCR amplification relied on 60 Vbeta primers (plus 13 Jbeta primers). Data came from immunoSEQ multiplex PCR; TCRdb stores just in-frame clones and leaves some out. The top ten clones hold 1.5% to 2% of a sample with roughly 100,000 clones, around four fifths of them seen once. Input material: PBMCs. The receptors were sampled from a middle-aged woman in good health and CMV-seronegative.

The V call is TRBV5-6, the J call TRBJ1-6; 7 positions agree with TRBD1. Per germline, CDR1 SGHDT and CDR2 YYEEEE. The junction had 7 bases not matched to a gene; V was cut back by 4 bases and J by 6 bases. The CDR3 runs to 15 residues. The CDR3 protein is CASSGLTGTNSPLHF. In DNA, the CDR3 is TGTGCCAGCAGCGGATTGACAGGGACTAATTCACCCCTCCACTTT. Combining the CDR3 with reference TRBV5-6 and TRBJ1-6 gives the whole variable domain DAGVTQSPTHLIKTRGQQVTLRCSPKSGHDTVSWYQQALGQGPQFIFQYYEEEERQRGNFPDRFSGHQFPNYSSELNVNALLLGDSALYLCASSGLTGTNSPLHFGNGTRLTVT.

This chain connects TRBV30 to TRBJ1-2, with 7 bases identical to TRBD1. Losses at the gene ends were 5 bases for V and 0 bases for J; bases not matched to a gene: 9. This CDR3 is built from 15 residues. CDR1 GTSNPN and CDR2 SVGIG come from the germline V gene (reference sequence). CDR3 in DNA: TGTGCCTGGGACGGTTCGACAGGGACTAACTATGGCTACACCTTC. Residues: CAWDGSTGTNYGYTF.

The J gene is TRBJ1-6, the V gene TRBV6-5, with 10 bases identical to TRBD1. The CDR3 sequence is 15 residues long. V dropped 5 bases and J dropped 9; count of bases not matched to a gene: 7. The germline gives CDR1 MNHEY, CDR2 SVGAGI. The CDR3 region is CASSPGQGVISPLHF. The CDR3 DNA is TGTGCCAGCAGTCCCGGACAGGGGGTTATTTCACCCCTCCACTTT.

The CDR3 DNA reads as TGCGCCAGCAGTGAGCCCACGGACGGGGGGGCGAGGGAGCAGTACTTC. This translates into CASSEPTDGGAREQYF. The chain carries TRBV10-1 and TRBJ2-7; 8 nucleotides agree with TRBD2. The CDR3 contains 16 residues. J gave up 7 bases and V 2 bases, and 13 bases lay outside the gene matches. The germline V gene encodes CDR1 WNHNN and CDR2 SYGVQD (reference sequence).

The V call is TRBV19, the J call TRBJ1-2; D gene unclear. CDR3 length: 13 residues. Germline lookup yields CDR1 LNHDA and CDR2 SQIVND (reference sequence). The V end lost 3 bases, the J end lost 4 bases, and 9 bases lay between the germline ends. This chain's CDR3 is CASSIGVSYGYTF. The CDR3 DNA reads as TGTGCCAGTAGTATCGGGGTCAGCTATGGCTACACCTTC. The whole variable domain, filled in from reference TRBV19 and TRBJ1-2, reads DGGITQSPKYLFRKEGQNVTLSCEQNLNHDAMYWYRQDPGQGLRLIYYSQIVNDFQKGDIAEGYSVSREKKESFPLTVTSAQKNPTAFYLCASSIGVSYGYTFGSGTRLTVV.

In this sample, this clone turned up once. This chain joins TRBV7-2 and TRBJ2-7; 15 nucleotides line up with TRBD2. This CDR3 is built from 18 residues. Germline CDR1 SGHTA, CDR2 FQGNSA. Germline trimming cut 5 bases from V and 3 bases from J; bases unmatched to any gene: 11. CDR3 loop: CASSRGLAGGAGVYEQYF. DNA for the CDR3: TGTGCCAGCAGCCGGGGACTAGCGGGAGGTGCGGGGGTCTACGAGCAGTACTTC.

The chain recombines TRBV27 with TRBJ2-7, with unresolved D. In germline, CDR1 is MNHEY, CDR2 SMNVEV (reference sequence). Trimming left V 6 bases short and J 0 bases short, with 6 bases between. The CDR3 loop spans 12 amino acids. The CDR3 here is CASSSGSYEQYF. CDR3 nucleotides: TGTGCCAGCAGCTCAGGCTCCTACGAGCAGTACTTC.

The CDR3 DNA sequence: TGTGCCAGCAGTGAAGGGTCAGGGACCTACAATGAGCAGTTCTTC. This codes for CASSEGSGTYNEQFF. V gene TRBV2 combines with J gene TRBJ2-1; a weak D match, TRBD1 (5 bases). The V end was cut by 1 base, the J end by 2 bases, with 9 bases between. The CDR3 contains 15 residues. Germline V gene data show CDR1 as SNHLY and CDR2 as FYNNEI.

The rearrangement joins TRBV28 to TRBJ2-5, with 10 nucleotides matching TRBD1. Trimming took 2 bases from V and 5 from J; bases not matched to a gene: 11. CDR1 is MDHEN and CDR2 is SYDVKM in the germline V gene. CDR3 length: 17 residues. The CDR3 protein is CASSLHGIDRGRETQYF. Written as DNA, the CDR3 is TGTGCCAGCAGTTTACACGGGATTGACAGGGGGCGTGAGACCCAGTACTTC.

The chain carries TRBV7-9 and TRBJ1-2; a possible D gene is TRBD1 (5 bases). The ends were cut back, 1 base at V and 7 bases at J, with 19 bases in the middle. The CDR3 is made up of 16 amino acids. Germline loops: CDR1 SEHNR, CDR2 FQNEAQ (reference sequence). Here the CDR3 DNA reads TGTGCCAGCAGCTTAGAATGGGGCAGTTCGGTCGCTGGCTACACCTTC. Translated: CASSLEWGSSVAGYTF.

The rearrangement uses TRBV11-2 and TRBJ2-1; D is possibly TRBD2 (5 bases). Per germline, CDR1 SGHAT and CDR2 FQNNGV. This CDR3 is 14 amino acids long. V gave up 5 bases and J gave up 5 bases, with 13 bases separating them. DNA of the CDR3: TGTGCCAGCAGCCTCGGACTGGAAGACAATGAGCAGTTCTTC. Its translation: CASSLGLEDNEQFF. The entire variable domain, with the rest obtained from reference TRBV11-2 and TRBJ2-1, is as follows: EAGVAQSPRYKIIEKRQSVAFWCNPISGHATLYWYQQILGQGPKLLIQFQNNGVVDDSQLPKDRFSAERLKGVDSTLKIQPAKLEDSAVYLCASSLGLEDNEQFFGPGTRLTVL.

CDR3 sequence: CASSSRAPQHF. CDR3 nucleotide sequence: TGTGCCAGCAGTTCCCGCGCCCCCCAGCATTTT. The chain employs TRBV28 and TRBJ1-5; D is unresolved. Germline CDR1 and CDR2: MDHEN and SYDVKM. This CDR3 is built from 11 residues. V was clipped by 4 bases and J by 10 bases, with 8 bases between them.

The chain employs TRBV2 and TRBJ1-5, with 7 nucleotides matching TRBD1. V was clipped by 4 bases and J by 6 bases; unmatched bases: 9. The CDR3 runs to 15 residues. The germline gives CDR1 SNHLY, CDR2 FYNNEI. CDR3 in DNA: TGTGCCAGCAGTGGGTCGGAGGGGGCCGTTCAGCCCCAGCATTTT. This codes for CASSGSEGAVQPQHF.

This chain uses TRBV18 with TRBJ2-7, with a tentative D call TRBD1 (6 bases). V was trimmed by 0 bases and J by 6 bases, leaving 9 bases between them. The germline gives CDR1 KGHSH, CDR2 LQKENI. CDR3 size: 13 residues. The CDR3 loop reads CASSPPAGAEQYF. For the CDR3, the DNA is TGTGCCAGCTCACCACCCGCAGGGGCCGAGCAGTACTTC.

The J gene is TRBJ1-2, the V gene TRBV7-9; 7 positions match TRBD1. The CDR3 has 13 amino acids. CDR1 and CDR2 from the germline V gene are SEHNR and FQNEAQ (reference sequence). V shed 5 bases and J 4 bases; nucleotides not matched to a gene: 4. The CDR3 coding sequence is TGTGCCAGCAGCCGGACAGGACCCTATGGCTACACCTTC. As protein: CASSRTGPYGYTF.

CDR3 in DNA: TGCGCCAGCAGCCAATTAGAGGCCTTTGGTAATTCACCCCTCCACTTT. Translating gives CASSQLEAFGNSPLHF. The rearrangement joins TRBV4-1 to TRBJ1-6, with D unclear. The CDR3 spans 16 residues. Germline V gives CDR1 MGHRA, CDR2 YSYEKL. V was clipped by 2 bases and J by 6 bases, with 14 bases between them.

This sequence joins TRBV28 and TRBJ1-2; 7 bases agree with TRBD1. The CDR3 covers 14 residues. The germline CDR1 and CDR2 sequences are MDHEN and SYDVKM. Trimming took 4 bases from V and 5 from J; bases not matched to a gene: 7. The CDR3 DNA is TGTGCCAGCAGTTCCCAAGGGGGCTCATATGGCTACACCTTC. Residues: CASSSQGGSYGYTF.

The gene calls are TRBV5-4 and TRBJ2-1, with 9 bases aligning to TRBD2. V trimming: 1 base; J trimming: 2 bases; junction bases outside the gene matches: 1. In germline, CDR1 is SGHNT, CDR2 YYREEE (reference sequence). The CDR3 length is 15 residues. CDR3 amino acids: CASSLSGGPYNEQFF. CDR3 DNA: TGTGCCAGCAGCTTGAGCGGGGGGCCCTACAATGAGCAGTTCTTC.

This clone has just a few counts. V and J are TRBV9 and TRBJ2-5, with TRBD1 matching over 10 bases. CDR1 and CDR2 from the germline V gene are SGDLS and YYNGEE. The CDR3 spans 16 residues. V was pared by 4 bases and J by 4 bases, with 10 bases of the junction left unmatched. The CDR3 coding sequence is TGTGCCAGCAGCCCTTGGACCGGGACAGGGGCAGAGACCCAGTACTTC. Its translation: CASSPWTGTGAETQYF.

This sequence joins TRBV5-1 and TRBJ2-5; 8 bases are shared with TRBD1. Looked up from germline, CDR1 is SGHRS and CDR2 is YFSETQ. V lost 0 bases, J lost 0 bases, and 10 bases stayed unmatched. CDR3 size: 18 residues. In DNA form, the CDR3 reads TGCGCCAGCAGCTTGGCGCCGACAGGGGTTAACCACCAAGAGACCCAGTACTTC. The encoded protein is CASSLAPTGVNHQETQYF.

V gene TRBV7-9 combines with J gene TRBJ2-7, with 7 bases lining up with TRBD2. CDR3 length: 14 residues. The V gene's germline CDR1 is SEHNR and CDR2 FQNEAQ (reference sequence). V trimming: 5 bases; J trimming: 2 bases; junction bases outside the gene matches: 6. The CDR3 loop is CASSPGGEAYEQYF. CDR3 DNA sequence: TGTGCCAGCAGCCCTGGGGGGGAGGCCTACGAGCAGTACTTC.

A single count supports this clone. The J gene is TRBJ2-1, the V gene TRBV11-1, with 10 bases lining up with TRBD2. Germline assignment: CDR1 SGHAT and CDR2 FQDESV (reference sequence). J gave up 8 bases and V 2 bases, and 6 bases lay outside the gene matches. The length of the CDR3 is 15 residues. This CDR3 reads CASSLLAGVLYEQFF. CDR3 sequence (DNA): TGTGCCAGCAGCTTACTAGCGGGAGTTTTGTATGAGCAGTTCTTC.

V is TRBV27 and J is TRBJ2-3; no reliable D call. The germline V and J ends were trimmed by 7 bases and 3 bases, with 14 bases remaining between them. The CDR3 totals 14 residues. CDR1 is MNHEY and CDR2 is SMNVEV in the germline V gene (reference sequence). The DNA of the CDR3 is TGTGCCAGCAATCCCTCAGGTCCTACAGATACGCAGTATTTT. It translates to CASNPSGPTDTQYF.

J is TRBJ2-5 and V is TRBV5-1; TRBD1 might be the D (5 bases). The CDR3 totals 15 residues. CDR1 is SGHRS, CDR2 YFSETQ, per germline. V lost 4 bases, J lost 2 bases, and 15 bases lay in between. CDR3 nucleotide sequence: TGCGCCAGCAGCCCGCAGGGCCATATACAAGAGACCCAGTACTTC. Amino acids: CASSPQGHIQETQYF. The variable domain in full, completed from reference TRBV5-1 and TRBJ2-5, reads KAGVTQTPRYLIKTRGQQVTLSCSPISGHRSVSWYQQTPGQGLQFLFEYFSETQRNKGNFPGRFSGRQFSNSRSEMNVSTLELGDSALYLCASSPQGHIQETQYFGPGTRLLVL.

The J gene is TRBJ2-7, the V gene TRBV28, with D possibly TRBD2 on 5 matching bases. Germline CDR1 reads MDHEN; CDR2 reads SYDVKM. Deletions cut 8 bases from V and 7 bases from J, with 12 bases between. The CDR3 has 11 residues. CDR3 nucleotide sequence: TGTGCCAGCGCGGGCCGAGGGGAGCAGTACTTC. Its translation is CASAGRGEQYF. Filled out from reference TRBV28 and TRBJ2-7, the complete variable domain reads DVKVTQSSRYLVKRTGEKVFLECVQDMDHENMFWYRQDPGLGLRLIYFSYDVKMKEKGDIPEGYSVSREKKERFSLILESASTNQTSMYLCASAGRGEQYFGPGTRLTVT.